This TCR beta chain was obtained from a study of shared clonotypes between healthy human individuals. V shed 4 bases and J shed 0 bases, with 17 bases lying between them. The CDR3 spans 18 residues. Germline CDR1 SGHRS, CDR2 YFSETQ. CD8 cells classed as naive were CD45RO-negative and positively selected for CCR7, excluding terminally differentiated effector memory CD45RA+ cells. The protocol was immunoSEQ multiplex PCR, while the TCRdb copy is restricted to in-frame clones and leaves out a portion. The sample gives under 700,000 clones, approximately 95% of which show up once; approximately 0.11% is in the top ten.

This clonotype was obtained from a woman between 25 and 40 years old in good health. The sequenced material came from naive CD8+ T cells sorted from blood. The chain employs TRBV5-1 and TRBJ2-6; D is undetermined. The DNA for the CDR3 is TGCGCCAGCAGCCTCGGGTCGGTCTACCGCTCTGGGGCCAACGTCCTGACTTTC. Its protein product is CASSLGSVYRSGANVLTF.